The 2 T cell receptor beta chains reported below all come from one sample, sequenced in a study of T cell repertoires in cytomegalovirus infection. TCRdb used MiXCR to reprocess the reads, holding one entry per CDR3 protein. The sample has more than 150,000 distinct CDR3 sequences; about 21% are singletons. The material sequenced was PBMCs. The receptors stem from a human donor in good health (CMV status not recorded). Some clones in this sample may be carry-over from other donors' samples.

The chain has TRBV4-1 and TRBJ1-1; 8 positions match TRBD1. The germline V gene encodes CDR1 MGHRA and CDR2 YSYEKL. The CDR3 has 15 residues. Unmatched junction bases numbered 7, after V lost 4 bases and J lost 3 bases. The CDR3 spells CASSPGGVGDTEAFF. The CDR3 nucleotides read TGCGCCAGCAGCCCAGGGGGCGTGGGGGACACTGAAGCTTTCTTT.

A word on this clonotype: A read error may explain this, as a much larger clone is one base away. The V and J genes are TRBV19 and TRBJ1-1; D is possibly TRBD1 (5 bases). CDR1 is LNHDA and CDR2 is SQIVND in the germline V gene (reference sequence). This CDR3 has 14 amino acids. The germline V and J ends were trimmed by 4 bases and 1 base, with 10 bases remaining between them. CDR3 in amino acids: CASSKRDPNTEAFF. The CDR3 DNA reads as TGTGCCAGTAGTAAGCGGGACCCGAACACTGAAGCTTTCTTT.